This record looks at one T cell receptor beta chain sequence and its context. The data were taken from a study of T cells expressing NK-cell markers. The CDR3 covers 14 residues. Germline CDR1 is SGDLS and CDR2 is YYNGEE. After re-calling the 5' RACE reads, TCRdb lists one entry per CDR3 protein, DNA absent. The listing records 350,000 to 500,000 distinct CDR3 sequences. The sequence was obtained from a woman between 18 and 69 years old in good health. The chain is built from TRBV9 and TRBJ2-7. What was sequenced was blood T cells: a sorted CD56 or NKG2C T cell subset, CD4+ or CD8+ T cells, or bulk PBMC T cells (not recorded which). The CDR3 is CASSVGSAAYEQYF.